A single sample is the source of the 19 T cell receptor beta chains below, sequenced in a study of T-cell reconstitution after alpha-beta-depleted transplantation in children. Unique molecular identifiers featured in how the TCRbeta library was prepared. TCRdb re-derived calls from the PCR reads in MiXCR, one entry per CDR3 protein. The table records some 500,000 distinct CDR3 sequences, about 16% of them present only once. The sample in question was PBMCs from the stem cell graft donor, obtained from the stem cell graft. The source is a human donor who donated a stem cell graft to a child with acute lymphoblastic leukemia.

A few counts support this clonotype. The chain links TRBV5-6 to TRBJ2-6; weak D call: TRBD2 (5 bases). The CDR3 has 16 amino acids. Germline V gives CDR1 SGHDT, CDR2 YYEEEE. The ends were cut back, 2 bases at V and 4 bases at J, with 13 bases in the middle. This CDR3 is CASSFSGVAGANVLTF. As DNA, the CDR3 is TGTGCCAGCAGCTTCTCCGGGGTCGCCGGGGCCAACGTCCTGACTTTC.

This clonotype was counted only a few times. This sequence joins TRBV7-9 and TRBJ2-1; 9 positions match TRBD2. The germline V gene encodes CDR1 SEHNR and CDR2 FQNEAQ (reference sequence). V shed 1 base, J shed 2 bases, and the junction held 6 bases outside the gene matches. CDR3 length: 17 residues. CDR3 DNA: TGTGCCAGCAGCTTAGGACATAGCGGGAGCGCCTACAATGAGCAGTTCTTC. Its translation: CASSLGHSGSAYNEQFF.

V and J are TRBV3-1 and TRBJ2-2, with 10 positions matching TRBD2. V dropped 2 bases and J dropped 7; count of bases not matched to a gene: 16. In germline, CDR1 is LGHDT, CDR2 YNNKEL (reference sequence). The CDR3 has 19 amino acids. The CDR3 spells CASSQRTALAGEEGGELFF. DNA for the CDR3: TGTGCCAGCAGCCAACGGACCGCTCTAGCGGGAGAGGAGGGCGGGGAGCTGTTTTTT. Looking up the rest from reference TRBV3-1 and TRBJ2-2 gives the full variable domain: DTAVSQTPKYLVTQMGNDKSIKCEQNLGHDTMYWYKQDSKKFLKIMFSYNNKELIINETVPNRFSPKSPDKAHLNLHINSLELGDSAVYFCASSQRTALAGEEGGELFFGEGSRLTVL.

This chain connects TRBV7-2 to TRBJ2-3, with D possibly matching TRBD2 (6 bases). Germline loops: CDR1 SGHTA, CDR2 FQGNSA. The CDR3 length is 15 residues. Trimming stripped 3 bases from V and 2 bases from J, with 12 bases between. CDR3 sequence reads: CASSFNSGLTDTQYF. CDR3 nucleotide sequence: TGTGCCAGCAGCTTCAATAGCGGCCTCACAGATACGCAGTATTTT.

This chain uses TRBV30 with TRBJ2-2; D is ambiguous. V lost 5 bases and J lost 3, with 1 base in between. The CDR3 consists of 10 residues. Germline V gene sequence: CDR1 GTSNPN, CDR2 SVGIG (reference sequence). The CDR3 nucleotides read TGTGCCTGGGACACCGGGGAGCTGTTTTTT. It codes for CAWDTGELFF.

The rearrangement joins TRBV5-1 to TRBJ2-1; the match to TRBD1 covers 7 bases. CDR1 SGHRS and CDR2 YFSETQ come from the germline V gene. Losses at the gene ends were 4 bases for V and 2 bases for J; bases not matched to a gene: 6. The CDR3 contains 15 residues. CDR3 DNA sequence: TGCGCCAGCAGCCACTGGACAGGCCCCTACAATGAGCAGTTCTTC. Protein: CASSHWTGPYNEQFF. The complete variable domain, with remaining parts taken from reference TRBV5-1 and TRBJ2-1, reads KAGVTQTPRYLIKTRGQQVTLSCSPISGHRSVSWYQQTPGQGLQFLFEYFSETQRNKGNFPGRFSGRQFSNSRSEMNVSTLELGDSALYLCASSHWTGPYNEQFFGPGTRLTVL.

The chain uses TRBV20-1 and TRBJ1-1; D unclear. Trimming left V 0 bases short and J 1 base short, with 6 bases between. Germline lookup yields CDR1 DFQATT and CDR2 SNEGSKA (reference sequence). This CDR3 region has 13 residues. The CDR3 DNA sequence: TGCAGTGCTAGAGAGCCCCGGAACACTGAAGCTTTCTTT. This translates into CSAREPRNTEAFF.

This clonotype was recorded at least ten times. One end of the junction is discordant with germline, which a read error may explain. The J gene is TRBJ1-1, the V gene TRBV5-1; D gene uncertain. The CDR3 totals 13 residues. From germline, CDR1 is SGHRS and CDR2 YFSETQ. The CDR3 DNA reads as TGTGCCAGCAGCTTAGAGGGAGGGACTGAAGCTTTCTTT. It specifies CASSLEGGTEAFF.

This chain connects TRBV7-9 to TRBJ2-7; 8 bases are shared with TRBD1. The ends lost 6 bases at V and 3 bases at J; junction bases unmatched: 10. CDR1 and CDR2 (germline): SEHNR, FQNEAQ (reference sequence). This CDR3 spans 15 amino acids. This chain's CDR3 is CASSQVAGGFYEQYF. CDR3 in DNA: TGTGCCAGCAGTCAAGTGGCAGGGGGCTTCTACGAGCAGTACTTC.

The chain is built from TRBV7-9 and TRBJ1-5; the D gene is possibly TRBD1 (6 bases). The CDR3 extends over 13 amino acids. V dropped 9 bases and J dropped 3 bases, with 12 bases sitting between them. Looked up from germline, CDR1 is SEHNR and CDR2 is FQNEAQ (reference sequence). CDR3 in DNA: TGTGCCAGTCGAAGGGGGGACAATCAGCCCCAGCATTTT. As protein: CASRRGDNQPQHF. Using reference TRBV7-9 and TRBJ1-5 for the parts outside the CDR3, the full variable domain is DTGVSQNPRHKITKRGQNVTFRCDPISEHNRLYWYRQTLGQGPEFLTYFQNEAQLEKSRLLSDRFSAERPKGSFSTLEIQRTEQGDSAMYLCASRRGDNQPQHFGDGTRLSIL.

Only a few counts were recorded for this clonotype. The chain recombines TRBV5-1 with TRBJ1-1; TRBD1 matches 7 bases. The CDR3 runs 16 residues. J gave up 0 bases and V 5 bases, and 10 bases lay outside the gene matches. CDR1 and CDR2 from the germline V gene are SGHRS and YFSETQ. The CDR3 region is CASRDNRGDLNTEAFF. The CDR3, as DNA: TGCGCCAGCAGGGATAACAGGGGAGACCTGAACACTGAAGCTTTCTTT.

This clonotype has more than one count but fewer than ten. The chain uses TRBV10-3 and TRBJ2-1; 9 bases are shared with TRBD2. From germline, CDR1 is ENHRY and CDR2 SYGVKD. The junction had 6 bases not matched to a gene; V was cut back by 3 bases and J by 6 bases. The CDR3 has 15 amino acids. The CDR3 region is CAISEGLAGFNEQFF. As DNA, the CDR3 is TGTGCCATCAGTGAAGGTCTAGCGGGGTTCAATGAGCAGTTCTTC.

This clonotype turned up a few times. The V and J genes are TRBV19 and TRBJ2-1; D not certain. Germline V lookup: CDR1 LNHDA, CDR2 SQIVND (reference sequence). V was trimmed by 2 bases and J by 6 bases, leaving 5 bases between them. The CDR3 length is 12 residues. This CDR3 reads CASSIIGNEQFF. The CDR3 DNA reads TGTGCCAGTAGTATAATTGGCAATGAGCAGTTCTTC.

This chain links TRBV6-5 with TRBJ2-1, with D perhaps assigned TRBD1 or TRBD2 (6 bases each). The CDR3 spans 15 residues. The V gene's germline CDR1 is MNHEY and CDR2 SVGAGI. V was clipped by 3 bases and J by 8 bases, with 17 bases between them. The CDR3 nucleotides are TGTGCCAGCAGTTATCCCGGAGGGGGGAACCATGAGCAGTTCTTC. Protein: CASSYPGGGNHEQFF.

About this clonotype itself: Compared with germline, one end of the junction differs, possibly owing to a read error. V gene TRBV2 combines with J gene TRBJ2-1; 12 bases fit TRBD2. The germline V gene encodes CDR1 SNHLY and CDR2 FYNNEI. The CDR3 is 17 amino acids. The CDR3: CASSEARTSGMYNGQFF. The CDR3 DNA reads as TGTGCCAGCAGTGAAGCGCGGACTAGCGGGATGTACAATGGGCAGTTCTTC.

This clonotype has only a few counts. This sequence joins TRBV5-1 and TRBJ2-5, with 12 positions matching TRBD2. CDR3 length equals 15 residues. V was clipped by 4 bases and J by 4 bases; unmatched bases: 5. Germline V gives CDR1 SGHRS, CDR2 YFSETQ. The CDR3 is CASSQRLAGVETQYF. In DNA, the CDR3 is TGCGCCAGCAGCCAGAGACTAGCGGGAGTAGAGACCCAGTACTTC.

The V and J genes are TRBV7-2 and TRBJ2-1, with D hard to call. The CDR3 length is 14 residues. Germline V gives CDR1 SGHTA, CDR2 FQGNSA. The V gene lost 5 bases and the J gene lost 10 bases, with 18 bases spanning the gap. In DNA form, the CDR3 reads TGTGCCAGCAGCCCCGCCCGATCTAAACCAGAGCAGTTCTTC. As protein: CASSPARSKPEQFF. Based on the CDR3 plus reference TRBV7-2 and TRBJ2-1, the full variable domain is GAGVSQSPSNKVTEKGKDVELRCDPISGHTALYWYRQSLGQGLEFLIYFQGNSAPDKSGLPSDRFSAERTGGSVSTLTIQRTQQEDSAVYLCASSPARSKPEQFFGPGTRLTVL.

This clonotype was seen at least ten times. This CDR3 is CSARVGGLRATGELFF. Written as DNA, the CDR3 is TGCAGTGCTAGGGTAGGGGGTCTCCGAGCCACCGGGGAGCTGTTTTTT. The chain uses TRBV20-1 and TRBJ2-2, with D maybe TRBD1 (6 bases). Trimming removed 3 bases at V and 4 bases at J, with 18 bases between. Germline-derived CDR1 and CDR2 are DFQATT and SNEGSKA (reference sequence). This CDR3 is built from 16 residues.

The chain employs TRBV12-3 or TRBV12-4 and TRBJ1-2, with 7 positions matching TRBD1. J was trimmed by 8 bases and V by 5 bases; bases with no gene match: 5. The CDR3 spans 12 residues. DNA for the CDR3: TGTGCCAGCAGTCTGACAGGGTTGGGCTACACCTTC. Encoded protein: CASSLTGLGYTF.